The 27 T cell receptor beta chains reported below all come from one sample, sequenced in a study of CD8+ T cells in alopecia areata. Once RNA had been extracted, it was reverse transcribed into cDNA to act as the sequencing template. TCRdb's copy holds only in-frame clones and misses some; the assay was immunoSEQ multiplex PCR. The repertoire has 90,000 to 100,000 clones, about 45% of them found once; the top ten carry 0.79%. The sequenced sample was CD4+ T cells sorted from blood. The receptor source for this set is a human donor with alopecia areata.

In this sample, this clone turned up a few times. This chain connects TRBV29-1 to TRBJ1-1; D is unresolved. The CDR3 consists of 13 residues. Germline CDR1 SQVTM, CDR2 ANQGSEA. V lost 5 bases and J lost 3, with 13 bases in between. In DNA, the CDR3 is TGCAGCGTTCATGAAAGCCAGGACACTGAAGCTTTCTTT. Its protein product is CSVHESQDTEAFF.

V is TRBV16 and J is TRBJ2-3; D not certain. The CDR3 loop spans 15 amino acids. The V end lost 4 bases, the J end lost 0 bases, and 11 bases lay between the germline ends. Germline CDR1 and CDR2: KGHSY and FQNENV. CDR3 nucleotide sequence: TGTGCCAGCAGCCTTCGACTCGACAGCACAGATACGCAGTATTTT. Its protein product is CASSLRLDSTDTQYF.

The V and J genes are TRBV29-1 and TRBJ2-5, with TRBD2 matching 9 bases. Germline V lookup: CDR1 SQVTM, CDR2 ANQGSEA. There are 15 residues in the CDR3. V trimming: 7 bases; J trimming: 4 bases; junction bases outside the gene matches: 13. The CDR3 DNA sequence: TGCAGCGCTTTCTCAACCGGGACTAGCCGAGAGACCCAGTACTTC. It translates to CSAFSTGTSRETQYF.

The rearrangement links TRBV20-1 to TRBJ2-7; tentative D call: TRBD2 (6 bases). The CDR3 covers 9 residues. Trimming stripped 5 bases from V and 10 bases from J, with 9 bases between. Germline V gives CDR1 DFQATT, CDR2 SNEGSKA (reference sequence). For the CDR3, the DNA is TGCAGTGCTGGGGACTTACAGTACTTC. It codes for CSAGDLQYF.

This clone was observed a few times. The CDR3 nucleotides read TGTGCCAGCAGCTTAGTTAGCGGAGGCTACAATGAGCAGTTCTTC. Residues: CASSLVSGGYNEQFF. This chain uses TRBV11-2 with TRBJ2-1; TRBD2 is a possible D gene (6 bases). This CDR3 is 15 amino acids long. The V gene lost 1 base and the J gene lost 3 bases, with 10 bases spanning the gap. Looked up from germline, CDR1 is SGHAT and CDR2 is FQNNGV.

The chain uses TRBV29-1 and TRBJ2-1; TRBD2 matches at 11 bases. This CDR3 spans 16 amino acids. V shed 1 base and J 1 base; nucleotides not matched to a gene: 3. CDR1 SQVTM and CDR2 ANQGSEA come from the germline V gene. CDR3 nucleotides: TGCAGCGTTGAAGGGGGACTAGCGGCTTCCTACAATGAGCAGTTCTTC. This translates into CSVEGGLAASYNEQFF.

The V and J genes are TRBV28 and TRBJ2-3, with 7 positions matching TRBD1. V was pared by 5 bases and J by 1 base, with 0 bases of the junction left unmatched. The CDR3 is made up of 13 amino acids. Germline loops: CDR1 MDHEN, CDR2 SYDVKM. CDR3 nucleotides: TGTGCCAGCAGTGGACAGGGCACAGATACGCAGTATTTT. Translating gives CASSGQGTDTQYF.

This clone was detected many times. This chain uses TRBV21-1 with TRBJ2-7; the DNA was not compared with TRBD1, the D call given in the table. TRBV21-1 is marked as a pseudogene. The CDR3 runs to 13 residues. CDR3 nucleotide sequence: TGTGCCAGCCCCCGGGACAGGGGGAACGAGCAGTACTTC. It translates to CASPRDRGNEQYF.

V gene TRBV29-1 combines with J gene TRBJ1-1; the D gene is possibly TRBD1 (6 bases). CDR1 SQVTM and CDR2 ANQGSEA come from the germline V gene. The V end lost 4 bases, the J end lost 0 bases, and 9 bases lay between the germline ends. The CDR3 contains 13 residues. CDR3 sequence: CSVGDILNTEAFF. The CDR3 nucleotides are TGCAGCGTTGGGGACATTCTGAACACTGAAGCTTTCTTT.

CDR3 sequence (DNA): TGCAGCGTTAGTTCCGGGACAACGGACTATGGCTACACCTTC. This sequence encodes CSVSSGTTDYGYTF. The rearrangement joins TRBV29-1 to TRBJ1-2, with a tentative D call TRBD1 (6 bases). CDR3 length: 14 residues. Germline CDR1 is SQVTM and CDR2 is ANQGSEA. V shed 5 bases and J shed 3 bases, with 16 bases lying between them.

Only a few counts were recorded for this clone. The chain couples TRBV10-1 to TRBJ2-1; TRBD1 is a possible D gene (5 bases). Trimming cost V 0 bases and J 5 bases, with 14 bases left between them. The CDR3 sequence is 16 residues long. The V gene's germline CDR1 is WNHNN and CDR2 SYGVQD (reference sequence). This CDR3 is CASSESRVPPNNEQFF. In DNA, the CDR3 is TGCGCCAGCAGTGAGTCCAGGGTCCCACCCAACAATGAGCAGTTCTTC.

This clone was found a few times. This chain joins TRBV14 and TRBJ2-7; TRBD2 aligns across 8 bases. Germline V gives CDR1 SGHDN, CDR2 FVKESK. Unmatched junction bases numbered 8, after V lost 4 bases and J lost 3 bases. The CDR3 sequence is 15 residues long. The CDR3 here is CASSRGTRGDYEQYF. Here the CDR3 DNA reads TGTGCCAGCAGCCGGGGGACTAGGGGCGACTACGAGCAGTACTTC.

V gene TRBV30 combines with J gene TRBJ2-7; a possible D gene is TRBD2 (5 bases). This CDR3 has 12 residues. The germline gives CDR1 GTSNPN, CDR2 SVGIG (reference sequence). Trimming cost V 2 bases and J 2 bases, with 7 bases left between them. This CDR3 is CAWSRTPYEQYF. The CDR3 coding sequence is TGTGCCTGGAGTCGGACTCCCTACGAGCAGTACTTC.

This chain links TRBV7-2 with TRBJ1-6; D unresolved. Trimming left V 6 bases short and J 10 bases short, with 16 bases between. The CDR3 runs to 14 residues. Germline V lookup: CDR1 SGHTA, CDR2 FQGNSA. CDR3 in DNA: TGTGCCAGCAGAAATCAGTTAGAGGGATCACCCCTCCACTTT. This gives the protein CASRNQLEGSPLHF.

This chain links TRBV10-3 with TRBJ2-1; TRBD2 aligns across 7 bases. The CDR3 has 13 amino acids. Germline CDR1 is ENHRY and CDR2 is SYGVKD. V lost 2 bases, J lost 12 bases, and 7 bases stayed unmatched. The CDR3 here is CAISEAPRGGQFF. The CDR3 DNA reads TGTGCCATCAGTGAGGCCCCCCGCGGGGGGCAGTTCTTC.

This chain connects TRBV30 to TRBJ2-7; no clear D gene. The CDR3 length is 13 residues. Per the germline V gene, CDR1 is GTSNPN and CDR2 is SVGIG (reference sequence). The V and J ends lost 0 bases and 5 bases respectively, with 11 bases between them. The CDR3 is CAWSVLGPDEQYF. CDR3 sequence (DNA): TGTGCCTGGAGTGTTCTTGGACCGGACGAGCAGTACTTC.

The V call is TRBV28, the J call TRBJ1-4; 7 nucleotides align to TRBD1. J was trimmed by 4 bases and V by 7 bases; bases with no gene match: 12. The length of the CDR3 is 16 residues. Germline CDR1 is MDHEN and CDR2 is SYDVKM. The chain's CDR3 is CASNTPGGQYNEKLFF. In DNA, the CDR3 is TGTGCCAGCAATACACCAGGGGGACAGTATAATGAAAAACTGTTTTTT.

This clone was recorded a few times. The rearrangement joins TRBV15 to TRBJ2-1, with D maybe TRBD2 (5 bases). This CDR3 spans 16 amino acids. In germline, CDR1 is LNHNV, CDR2 YYDKDF (reference sequence). V lost 1 base to trimming and J lost 5 bases, with 15 bases between them. Here the CDR3 reads CATSRGGVFYNNEQFF. CDR3 sequence (DNA): TGTGCCACCAGCAGAGGGGGAGTCTTTTACAACAATGAGCAGTTCTTC.

The chain joins TRBV20-1 to TRBJ2-5; D is ambiguous. There are 10 residues in the CDR3. Between the trimmed V and J ends, which lost 6 bases and 4 bases, there was a span of 6 bases. From germline, CDR1 is DFQATT and CDR2 SNEGSKA (reference sequence). Here the CDR3 DNA reads TGCAGTGCAAACAGAGAGACCCAGTACTTC. Translating it yields CSANRETQYF.

The V and J genes are TRBV5-4 and TRBJ2-5; 8 bases are a match to TRBD2. The V and J ends lost 0 bases and 5 bases, in that order; junction bases with no gene match: 6. The germline V gene encodes CDR1 SGHNT and CDR2 YYREEE (reference sequence). The length of the CDR3 is 15 residues. The CDR3 DNA is TGTGCCAGCAGCTTGGAGGGACTAGTTCGGGAGACCCAGTACTTC. It translates to CASSLEGLVRETQYF.

The CDR3 DNA follows: TGTGCCAGCAGTTTGGGGTTTCAGCCCCAGCATTTT. It translates to CASSLGFQPQHF. The chain recombines TRBV28 with TRBJ1-5, with D uncertain. Germline V CDR1 and CDR2: MDHEN, SYDVKM. The CDR3 covers 12 residues. V was cut by 3 bases and J by 6 bases, with 6 bases left in between.

The chain links TRBV29-1 to TRBJ2-5; the match to TRBD2 covers 8 bases. The CDR3 contains 15 residues. Trimming removed 1 base from V and 5 bases from J; junction bases left unmatched: 9. Looked up from germline, CDR1 is SQVTM and CDR2 is ANQGSEA. DNA of the CDR3: TGCAGCGTTGAAGCAAATTCTAGCGGGCGGGAGACCCAGTACTTC. Translating it yields CSVEANSSGRETQYF.

V gene TRBV4-2 combines with J gene TRBJ2-1; D ambiguous. V was shortened by 1 base and J by 12 bases, with 4 bases between the two germline ends. The germline CDR1 and CDR2 sequences are LGHNA and YNFKEQ. The CDR3 extends over 10 amino acids. CDR3 protein: CASSQVGQFF. In DNA form, the CDR3 reads TGTGCCAGCAGCCAAGTCGGGCAGTTCTTC.

The chain links TRBV5-4 to TRBJ2-5; D perhaps matches TRBD1 (6 bases). Germline-derived CDR1 and CDR2 are SGHNT and YYREEE (reference sequence). The CDR3 runs to 15 residues. V was cut by 4 bases and J by 2 bases, with 15 bases left in between. The chain's CDR3 is CASSGGSRSQETQYF. The CDR3 nucleotides are TGTGCCAGCAGCGGGGGCTCTCGATCACAAGAGACCCAGTACTTC.

CDR3: CASSEFPPGEVFYGYTF. The CDR3 coding sequence is TGTGCCAGCAGTGAATTCCCGCCGGGGGAGGTTTTCTATGGCTACACCTTC. V and J are TRBV2 and TRBJ1-2; TRBD1 might be the D (5 bases). V was trimmed by 2 bases and J by 4 bases, leaving 20 bases between them. The CDR3 is 17 residues long. The germline CDR1 and CDR2 sequences are SNHLY and FYNNEI.

Notes on this clone: This sample also contains other DNA sequences that code for the same CDR3. The chain employs TRBV2 and TRBJ2-3, with 7 bases that match TRBD2. The CDR3 extends over 13 amino acids. Germline-derived CDR1 and CDR2 are SNHLY and FYNNEI. V lost 9 bases and J lost 0; bases outside the gene matches: 3. CDR3 DNA: TGTGCCAGTGGGCGGGAGAGCACAGATACGCAGTATTTT. It codes for CASGRESTDTQYF.

This chain connects TRBV29-1 to TRBJ1-1, with a tentative D call TRBD1 (6 bases). The CDR3 sequence is 11 residues long. Per germline, CDR1 SQVTM and CDR2 ANQGSEA. V dropped 7 bases and J dropped 5 bases, with 11 bases sitting between them. The CDR3 nucleotides read TGCAGCGCACAGGGTTCAACTGAAGCTTTCTTT. Its translation is CSAQGSTEAFF.